This passage covers 14 T cell receptor beta chains from one sample sequenced in a study of OX40 agonist ivuxolimab in advanced cancers. Some clones are missing from TCRdb's copy, which holds only in-frame ones; the method was immunoSEQ multiplex PCR. The sample carries roughly 71,000 clones, 84% recorded once. The starting material was CD4+ or CD8+ T cells sorted from blood, obtained in a trial of the OX40 agonist ivuxolimab. All receptors derive from an adult with an advanced solid tumor such as melanoma, head and neck, liver or kidney cancer.

This chain links TRBV15 with TRBJ2-5, with TRBD2 matching over 10 bases. The J segment lost 2 bases and the V segment lost 1 base, leaving 7 bases of the junction unmatched. The germline gives CDR1 LNHNV, CDR2 YYDKDF (reference sequence). There are 17 residues in the CDR3. CDR3 sequence (DNA): TGTGCCACCAGCAGAGGTTCTACTAGCGGGATACAAGAGACCCAGTACTTC. Protein sequence: CATSRGSTSGIQETQYF.

V gene TRBV27 combines with J gene TRBJ1-5, with TRBD1 matching over 10 bases. J was trimmed by 4 bases and V by 4 bases; bases with no gene match: 7. CDR1 and CDR2 (germline): MNHEY, SMNVEV (reference sequence). The CDR3 is 16 residues long. The CDR3 protein is CASSSLLGQGNQPQHF. As DNA, the CDR3 is TGTGCCAGCAGTTCTCTTTTGGGACAGGGGAATCAGCCCCAGCATTTT.

The CDR3 here is CASSRTGGVMNTEAFF. In DNA form, the CDR3 reads TGTGCCAGCAGCCGGACAGGGGGGGTGATGAACACTGAAGCTTTCTTT. The chain combines TRBV13 with TRBJ1-1; TRBD1 matches 10 bases. CDR1 is PRHDT, CDR2 FYEKMQ, per germline (reference sequence). V lost 5 bases and J lost 0; bases outside the gene matches: 6. The CDR3 totals 16 residues.

The chain uses TRBV6-6 and TRBJ2-7; TRBD1 matches at 7 bases. V trimming: 5 bases; J trimming: 7 bases; junction bases outside the gene matches: 11. Germline V gene lookup returns CDR1 MNHNY and CDR2 SVGAGI (reference sequence). This CDR3 comprises 14 residues. The CDR3 DNA follows: TGTGCCAGCAGTCAAGACAGGGATAGAGGGGAGCAGTACTTC. Translating gives CASSQDRDRGEQYF.

The chain recombines TRBV6-9 with TRBJ2-2, with D possibly being TRBD2 (5 bases). Germline V gives CDR1 MNHGY, CDR2 SVAAGI. The V gene lost 6 bases and the J gene lost 2 bases, with 22 bases spanning the gap. CDR3 length: 18 residues. This CDR3 is CASRMESSSYKNTGELFF. The CDR3, as DNA: TGTGCCAGCAGGATGGAGTCTAGCAGCTACAAAAACACCGGGGAGCTGTTTTTT.

This sequence joins TRBV7-6 and TRBJ1-3; a possible D gene is TRBD1 (5 bases). V was trimmed by 5 bases and J by 0 bases, leaving 11 bases between them. CDR3 length: 15 residues. Germline loops: CDR1 SGHVS, CDR2 FNYEAQ. CDR3 in amino acids: CASSTRRGSGNTIYF. CDR3 nucleotides: TGTGCCAGCAGCACGAGGAGGGGCTCTGGAAACACCATATATTTT. The full variable domain, with the rest looked up from reference TRBV7-6 and TRBJ1-3, is GAGVSQSPRYKVTKRGQDVALRCDPISGHVSLYWYRQALGQGPEFLTYFNYEAQQDKSGLPNDRFSAERPEGSISTLTIQRTEQRDSAMYRCASSTRRGSGNTIYFGEGSWLTVV.

This clone was seen a handful of times. This sequence joins TRBV6-1 and TRBJ1-4; 11 bases match TRBD1. Germline lookup yields CDR1 MNHNS and CDR2 SASEGT. V was pared by 7 bases and J by 8 bases, with 6 bases of the junction left unmatched. The CDR3 runs to 14 residues. The CDR3 loop is CASMRTGGREKLFF. CDR3 sequence (DNA): TGTGCCAGCATGCGGACAGGGGGCAGGGAAAAACTGTTTTTT.

The genes are TRBV5-4 and TRBJ1-4; 9 positions match TRBD1. This CDR3 region has 20 residues. V lost 2 bases to trimming and J lost 2 bases; unmatched junction nucleotides: 16. Germline V gives CDR1 SGHNT, CDR2 YYREEE (reference sequence). The CDR3 sequence: CASSFLVGTGSFRTNEKLFF. The CDR3 nucleotides are TGTGCCAGCAGCTTTTTAGTAGGGACAGGGAGTTTTCGGACTAATGAAAAACTGTTTTTT.

This chain joins TRBV29-1 and TRBJ2-1; 10 nucleotides line up with TRBD2. This CDR3 contains 14 residues. Germline V lookup: CDR1 SQVTM, CDR2 ANQGSEA. Trimming at V came to 5 bases and at J to 7 bases, leaving 8 bases not matched to a gene. This chain's CDR3 is CSVLVLAGENEQFF. CDR3 nucleotides: TGCAGCGTTTTAGTGCTAGCGGGAGAAAATGAGCAGTTCTTC.

The chain couples TRBV11-2 to TRBJ1-3; 10 bases fit TRBD1. J gave up 8 bases and V 4 bases, and 8 bases lay outside the gene matches. This CDR3 has 15 amino acids. Germline CDR1 is SGHAT and CDR2 is FQNNGV. The CDR3 DNA reads TGTGCCAGCAGCTCCCAAGGACAGGGGGGAGACACCATATATTTT. Translating it yields CASSSQGQGGDTIYF.

The chain couples TRBV30 to TRBJ1-2, with 10 bases matching TRBD1. From germline, CDR1 is GTSNPN and CDR2 SVGIG (reference sequence). Germline trimming cut 2 bases from V and 7 bases from J; bases unmatched to any gene: 10. This CDR3 is 15 amino acids long. For the CDR3, the DNA is TGTGCCTGGAGTACCGCCGGGACAGGGGTGGGTGGCTACACCTTC. Protein: CAWSTAGTGVGGYTF.

The chain recombines TRBV6-1 with TRBJ1-5; perhaps TRBD1 as D (6 bases). CDR3 length: 13 residues. Trimming took off 6 bases at V and 6 bases at J, with 12 bases between the two ends. Germline loops: CDR1 MNHNS, CDR2 SASEGT. The chain's CDR3 is CASSEQGGQPQHF. DNA for the CDR3: TGTGCCAGCAGCGAACAGGGTGGTCAGCCCCAGCATTTT.

This chain uses TRBV7-8 with TRBJ2-3; 7 bases line up with TRBD1. Trimming cost V 5 bases and J 0 bases; bases outside gene matches: 8. Looked up from germline, CDR1 is SGHVS and CDR2 is FQNEAQ. The CDR3 consists of 16 residues. The CDR3 DNA is TGTGCCAGCAGCCGAGAGACAGGGCGAAGCACAGATACGCAGTATTTT. The encoded protein is CASSRETGRSTDTQYF.

The rearrangement uses TRBV2 and TRBJ1-1, with TRBD1 as a possible D gene (6 bases). Trimming left V 7 bases short and J 3 bases short, with 15 bases between. The CDR3 totals 14 residues. Germline CDR1 reads SNHLY; CDR2 reads FYNNEI. The CDR3 sequence is CASNRRGGDTEAFF. In DNA form, the CDR3 reads TGTGCCAGCAATCGCAGGGGAGGGGACACTGAAGCTTTCTTT.